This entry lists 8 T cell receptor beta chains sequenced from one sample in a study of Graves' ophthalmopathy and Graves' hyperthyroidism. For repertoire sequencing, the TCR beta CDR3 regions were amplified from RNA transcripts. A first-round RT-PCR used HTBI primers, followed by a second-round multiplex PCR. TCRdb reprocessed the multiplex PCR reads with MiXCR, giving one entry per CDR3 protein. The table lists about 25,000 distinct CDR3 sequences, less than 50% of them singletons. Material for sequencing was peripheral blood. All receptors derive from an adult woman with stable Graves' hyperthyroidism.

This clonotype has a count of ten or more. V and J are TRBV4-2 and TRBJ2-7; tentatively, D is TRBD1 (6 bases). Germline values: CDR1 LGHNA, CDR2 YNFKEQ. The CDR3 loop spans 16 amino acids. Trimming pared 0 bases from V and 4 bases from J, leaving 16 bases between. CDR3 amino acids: CASSQDLAGDLYEQYF. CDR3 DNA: TGTGCCAGCAGCCAAGATCTGGCAGGGGATTTGTACGAGCAGTACTTC.

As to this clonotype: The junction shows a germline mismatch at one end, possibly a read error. In DNA form, the CDR3 reads TGTGTCAGTAGTCAAGGGGGCCTAGATAATTCGCCCCTCTACTTT. Translation gives CVSSQGGLDNSPLYF. This chain uses TRBV19 with TRBJ1-6; TRBD1 matches at 7 bases. This CDR3 contains 15 residues. Germline CDR1 is LNHDA and CDR2 is SQIVND (reference sequence).

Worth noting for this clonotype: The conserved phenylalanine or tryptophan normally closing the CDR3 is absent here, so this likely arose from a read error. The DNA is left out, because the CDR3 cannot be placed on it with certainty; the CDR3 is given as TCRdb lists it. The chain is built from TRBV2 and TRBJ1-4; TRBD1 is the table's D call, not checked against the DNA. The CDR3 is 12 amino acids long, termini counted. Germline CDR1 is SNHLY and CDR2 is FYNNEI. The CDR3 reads CASRIRDKKFFL.

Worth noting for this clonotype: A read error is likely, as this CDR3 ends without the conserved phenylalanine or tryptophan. CDR3 loop: CASASGAYNVQFI. CDR3 DNA sequence: TGTGCCAGTGCAAGCGGGGCCTACAATGTGCAGTTCATC. The chain carries TRBV19 and TRBJ2-1; 7 bases are a match to TRBD2. Germline-derived CDR1 and CDR2 are LNHDA and SQIVND (reference sequence). This CDR3 has 13 residues.

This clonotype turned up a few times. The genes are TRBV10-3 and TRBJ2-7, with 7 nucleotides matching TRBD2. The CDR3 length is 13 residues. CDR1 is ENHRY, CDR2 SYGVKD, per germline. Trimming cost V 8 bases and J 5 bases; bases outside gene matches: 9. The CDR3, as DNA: TGTGCCATCGGGATCCGACTAGCCCACGAGCAGTACTTC. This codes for CAIGIRLAHEQYF.

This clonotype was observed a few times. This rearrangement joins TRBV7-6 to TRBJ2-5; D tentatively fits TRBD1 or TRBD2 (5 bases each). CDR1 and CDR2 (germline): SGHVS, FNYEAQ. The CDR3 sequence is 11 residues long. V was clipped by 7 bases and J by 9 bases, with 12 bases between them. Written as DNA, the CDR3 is TGTGCCAGCAAGGGGCTGGAGGCCCAGTACTTC. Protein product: CASKGLEAQYF.

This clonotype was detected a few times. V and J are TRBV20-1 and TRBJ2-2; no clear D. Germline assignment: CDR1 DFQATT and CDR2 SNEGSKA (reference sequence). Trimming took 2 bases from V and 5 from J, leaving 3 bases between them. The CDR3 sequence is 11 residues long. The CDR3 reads CSARRTGELFF. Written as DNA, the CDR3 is TGCAGTGCTAGAAGGACCGGGGAGCTGTTTTTT.

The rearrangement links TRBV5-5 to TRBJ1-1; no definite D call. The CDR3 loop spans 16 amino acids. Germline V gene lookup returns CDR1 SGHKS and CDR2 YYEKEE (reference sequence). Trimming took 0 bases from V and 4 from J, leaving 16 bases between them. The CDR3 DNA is TGTGCCAGCAGCTTGGCACAGCCCGGCAGAATCACTGAAGCTTTCTTT. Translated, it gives CASSLAQPGRITEAFF.